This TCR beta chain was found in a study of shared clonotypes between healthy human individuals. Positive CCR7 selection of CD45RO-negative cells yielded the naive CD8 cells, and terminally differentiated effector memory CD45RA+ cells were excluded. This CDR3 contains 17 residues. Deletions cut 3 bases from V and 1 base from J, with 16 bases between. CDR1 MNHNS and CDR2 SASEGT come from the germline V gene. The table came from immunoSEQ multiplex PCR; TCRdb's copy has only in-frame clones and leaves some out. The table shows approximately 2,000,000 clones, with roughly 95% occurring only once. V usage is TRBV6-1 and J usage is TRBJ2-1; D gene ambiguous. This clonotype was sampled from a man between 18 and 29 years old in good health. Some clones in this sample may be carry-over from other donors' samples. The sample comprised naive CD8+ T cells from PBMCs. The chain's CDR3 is CASSDVWAARSYNEQFF. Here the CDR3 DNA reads TGTGCCAGCAGTGATGTGTGGGCGGCAAGATCCTACAATGAGCAGTTCTTC.